This T cell receptor beta chain derives from a study of blood T cell repertoires in COVID-19. Study at large: Acute and convalescent COVID-19 samples came from the United States, Italy and Spain.

As handled by the study authors: Scientists estimated how many nucleated cells there were by amplifying reference gene primers. Profiling relied on immunoSEQ multiplex PCR, and the TCRdb table lists in-frame clones only, not all of them. V and J calls and clone size follow that table, whereas D and trimming were derived from the DNA. This sample carries over 150,000 clones, about 85% of them seen once, and the ten largest clones take approximately 1%. This clone was detected a few times. A junction end diverges from the germline sequence, so it may reflect a read error. Germline V CDR1 and CDR2: MDHEN, SYDVKM. The CDR3 is 13 amino acids.

The sample consisted of peripheral blood. The V and J genes are TRBV28 and TRBJ1-2; 8 bases agree with TRBD1. This clonotype was sampled from a man aged 40-49 years with acute or convalescent COVID-19. DNA for the CDR3: TGTGCCAGCAGTAATATTGGACAGGGTAGACCACTCTTC. This encodes CASSNIGQGRPLF.